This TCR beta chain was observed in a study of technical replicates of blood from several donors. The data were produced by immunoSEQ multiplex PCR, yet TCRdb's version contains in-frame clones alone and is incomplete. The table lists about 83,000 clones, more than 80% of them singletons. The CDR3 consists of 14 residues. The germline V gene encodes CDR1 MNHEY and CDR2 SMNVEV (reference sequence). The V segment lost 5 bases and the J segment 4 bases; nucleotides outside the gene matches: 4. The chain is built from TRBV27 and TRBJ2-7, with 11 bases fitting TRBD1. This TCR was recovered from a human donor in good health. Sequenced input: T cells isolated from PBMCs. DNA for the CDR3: TGTGCCAGCAGTACGGGACAGGGGGGGTACGAGCAGTACTTC. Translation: CASSTGQGGYEQYF.